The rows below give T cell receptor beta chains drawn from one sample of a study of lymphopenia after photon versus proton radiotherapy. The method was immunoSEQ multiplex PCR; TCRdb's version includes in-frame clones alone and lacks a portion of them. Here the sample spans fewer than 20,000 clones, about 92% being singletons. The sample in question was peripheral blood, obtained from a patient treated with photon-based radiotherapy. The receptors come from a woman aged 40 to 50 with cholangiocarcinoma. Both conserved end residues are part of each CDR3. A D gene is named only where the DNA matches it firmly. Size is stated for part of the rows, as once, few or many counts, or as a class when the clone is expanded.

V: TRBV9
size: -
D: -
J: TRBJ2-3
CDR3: CASSVVGGFSATDTQYF
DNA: TGTGCCAGCAGCGTAGTAGGGGGGTTTAGCGCCACAGATACGCAGTATTTT

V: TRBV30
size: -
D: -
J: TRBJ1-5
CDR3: CAWSVPRGNQPQHF
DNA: TGTGCCTGGAGTGTACCGCGGGGAAATCAGCCCCAGCATTTT

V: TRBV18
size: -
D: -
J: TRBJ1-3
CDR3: CASSPPATGNTIYF
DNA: TGTGCCAGCTCACCACCGGCTACTGGAAACACCATATATTTT

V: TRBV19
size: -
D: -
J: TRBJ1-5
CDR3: CASRGRVRLQPQHF
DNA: TGTGCCAGTAGGGGACGGGTTCGGCTTCAGCCCCAGCATTTT

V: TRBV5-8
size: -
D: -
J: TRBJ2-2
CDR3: CASSHPDLMNTGELFF
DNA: TGTGCCAGCAGCCACCCGGACCTTATGAACACCGGGGAGCTGTTTTTT

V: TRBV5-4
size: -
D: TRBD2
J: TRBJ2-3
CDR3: CASSLELAGGFSTDTQYF
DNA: TGTGCCAGCAGCTTGGAGCTAGCGGGGGGGTTCTCCACAGATACGCAGTATTTT

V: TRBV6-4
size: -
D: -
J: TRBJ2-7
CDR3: CASSDSRYGRRYEQYF
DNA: TGTGCCAGCAGTGACTCGAGATACGGGAGAAGATACGAGCAGTACTTC

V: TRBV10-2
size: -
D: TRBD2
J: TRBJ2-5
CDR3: CASSSSGGKQETQYF
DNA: TGCGCCAGCAGTTCCAGCGGGGGGAAACAAGAGACCCAGTACTTC

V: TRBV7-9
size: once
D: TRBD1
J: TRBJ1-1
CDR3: CASSLVGLTGIYTEAFF
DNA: TGTGCCAGCAGCTTAGTAGGCTTGACAGGGATATACACTGAAGCTTTCTTT

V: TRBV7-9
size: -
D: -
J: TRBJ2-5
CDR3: CASSLTQETQYF
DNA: TGTGCCAGCAGCTTAACGCAAGAGACCCAGTACTTC

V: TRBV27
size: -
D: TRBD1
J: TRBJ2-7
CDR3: CASRKTGVGEQYF
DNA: TGTGCCAGCAGAAAGACAGGGGTAGGCGAGCAGTACTTC

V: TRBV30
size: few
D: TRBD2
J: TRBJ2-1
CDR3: CACPWTSGYNEQFF
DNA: TGTGCCTGCCCCTGGACTAGCGGGTACAATGAGCAGTTCTTC

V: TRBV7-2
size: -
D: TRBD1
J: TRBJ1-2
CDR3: CASSLSPDRPSGYTF
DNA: TGTGCCAGCAGCTTATCCCCGGACAGGCCTAGTGGCTACACCTTC

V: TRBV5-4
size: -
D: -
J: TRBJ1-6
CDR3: CASSLAVDRISPLHF
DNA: TGTGCCAGCAGCTTGGCCGTAGACAGGATTTCACCCCTCCACTTT

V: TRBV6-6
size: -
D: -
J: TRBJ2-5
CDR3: CASSYRLDTWKTQYF
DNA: TGTGCCAGCAGTTACCGTCTGGATACCTGGAAGACCCAGTACTTC

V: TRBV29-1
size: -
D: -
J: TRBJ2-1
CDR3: CSVEVDEQFF
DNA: TGCAGCGTTGAAGTAGATGAGCAGTTCTTC

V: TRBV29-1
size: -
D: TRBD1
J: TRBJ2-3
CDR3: CSVEGTGGFLDTQYF
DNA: TGCAGCGTTGAGGGGACAGGGGGTTTTCTTGATACGCAGTATTTT

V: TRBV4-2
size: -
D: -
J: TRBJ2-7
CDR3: CASSREAGTNYEQYF
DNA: TGTGCCAGCAGCCGAGAAGCCGGGACCAACTACGAGCAGTACTTC

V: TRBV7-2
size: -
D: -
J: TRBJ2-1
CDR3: CASSLAEMKQFF
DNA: TGTGCCAGCAGCTTAGCCGAAATGAAGCAGTTCTTC

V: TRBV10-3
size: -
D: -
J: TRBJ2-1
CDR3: CAISISLSSYNEQFF
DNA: TGTGCCATCAGTATTAGCTTGAGCTCCTACAATGAGCAGTTCTTC

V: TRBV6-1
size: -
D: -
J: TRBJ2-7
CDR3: CASSPLSYEQYF
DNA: TGTGCCAGCAGTCCTCTTTCCTACGAGCAGTACTTC

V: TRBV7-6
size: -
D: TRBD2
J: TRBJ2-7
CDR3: CASSLVPSGSLYEQYF
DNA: TGTGCCAGCAGCTTAGTCCCTAGCGGGAGTCTGTACGAGCAGTACTTC

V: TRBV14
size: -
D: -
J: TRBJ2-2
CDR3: CASSQDWVRGTGELFF
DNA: TGTGCCAGCAGCCAAGATTGGGTTCGGGGTACCGGGGAGCTGTTTTTT

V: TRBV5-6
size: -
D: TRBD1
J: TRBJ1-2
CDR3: CASSQGQGAKNYGYTF
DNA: TGTGCCAGCAGCCAGGGACAGGGGGCGAAGAACTATGGCTACACCTTC

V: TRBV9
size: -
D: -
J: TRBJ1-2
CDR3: CASSVAPSTAGYTF
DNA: TGTGCCAGCAGCGTAGCCCCATCTACGGCCGGCTACACCTTC

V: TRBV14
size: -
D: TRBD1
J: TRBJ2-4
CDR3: CASSQAGGAIQYF
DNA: TGTGCCAGCAGCCAGGCAGGGGGTGCAATTCAGTACTTC

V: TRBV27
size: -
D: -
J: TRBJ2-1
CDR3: CASSLETPSVYSYNEQFF
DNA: TGTGCCAGCAGTTTAGAGACACCATCGGTATACTCCTACAATGAGCAGTTCTTC